This is a list of T cell receptor beta chains from one sample in a study of radiotherapy plus CTLA-4 blockade in lung cancer. TCRdb keeps only in-frame clones here, not all; method: immunoSEQ multiplex PCR. Altogether 25,000 to 35,000 clones are present, around three quarters being singletons, with the ten largest covering roughly a sixth. Sample: peripheral blood, taken from a patient treated with radiotherapy plus ipilimumab. The receptors here all came from a human donor with non-small cell lung cancer that progressed on radiotherapy plus ipilimumab. The CDR3 runs from the conserved cysteine through the conserved F or W. A D gene is named only where the DNA matches it firmly. Not all rows give a size; the values are once, few, many and, for expanded clones, a class.

>TRBJ2-7|TRBD1|once|TRBV27
TGTGCCAGCAGTCTTACCCCCGGGACAGGGAACGAGCAGTACTTC
CASSLTPGTGNEQYF
>TRBJ2-2|.|.|TRBV19
TGTGCCAGTAGGATATTCAACACCGGGGAGCTGTTTTTT
CASRIFNTGELFF
>TRBJ2-7|.|.|TRBV6-5
TGTGCCACCAGGACAGTTTACGAGCAGTACTTC
CATRTVYEQYF
>TRBJ1-5|.|once|TRBV10-3
TGTGCCATCAGTGAGTCGCGTCGACAGGTTAATCAGCCCCAGCATTTT
CAISESRRQVNQPQHF
>TRBJ2-7|.|once|TRBV11-2
TGTGCCAGCAGCCCAAGGGGCTTTGGATCATCCTACGAGCAGTACTTC
CASSPRGFGSSYEQYF
>TRBJ2-7|TRBD2|.|TRBV28
TGTGCCAGCAGTCCCGCGGGAGACGGATCCACCCTTCAGCAGTACTTC
CASSPAGDGSTLQQYF
>TRBJ1-1|TRBD1|.|TRBV7-8
TGTGCCAGCAGCGGCAGACAGGGGTTCACTGAAGCTTTCTTT
CASSGRQGFTEAFF
>TRBJ2-7|.|.|TRBV5-4
TGTGCCAGCAGCCTTGAATATCCGGGGAGGGGGCAGGGTTCCTACGAGCAGTACTTC
CASSLEYPGRGQGSYEQYF
>TRBJ1-3|.|.|TRBV7-2
TGTGCCAGCAGCTCAGAGAGCTCTGGAAACACCATATATTTT
CASSSESSGNTIYF
>TRBJ1-6|.|.|TRBV6-5
TGTGCCAGCAGTTACGGCCCGGGGTTAAGGGATTCACCCCTCCACTTT
CASSYGPGLRDSPLHF
>TRBJ2-1|.|.|TRBV25-1
TGTGCCAGCAGTGAGGGTAGGGCAGAACCCTACAATGAGCAGTTCTTC
CASSEGRAEPYNEQFF
>TRBJ2-3|.|.|TRBV5-5
TGTGCCAGCAGCCCTCCTTCCGGGAGCGGAGATACGCAGTATTTT
CASSPPSGSGDTQYF
>TRBJ1-5|.|.|TRBV28
TGTGCCAGCATTGGGGGGGGCAATCAGCCCCAGCATTTT
CASIGGGNQPQHF
>TRBJ2-2|.|once|TRBV7-7
TGTGCCAGCAGCTTAAAGGGGACCGGGGAGCTGTTTTTT
CASSLKGTGELFF
>TRBJ1-4|TRBD1|.|TRBV28
TGTGCCAGCAGTTCCCCGACAGGGGGCAGTGAAAAACTGTTTTTT
CASSSPTGGSEKLFF
>TRBJ2-1|.|.|TRBV27
TGTGCCAGCAGTGGACCCCCCGGGTCCTACAATGAGCAGTTCTTC
CASSGPPGSYNEQFF
>TRBJ1-5|TRBD1|.|TRBV5-1
TGCGCCAGCAGCTTGGCAGGGACAGCCTATCAGCCCCAGCATTTT
CASSLAGTAYQPQHF
>TRBJ2-7|.|.|TRBV4-1
TGCGCCAGCAGCCTCTCCCAGGGGGCGGGAGCTGAGCAGTACTTC
CASSLSQGAGAEQYF
>TRBJ2-3|.|.|TRBV7-2
TGTGCCAGCAGCTTAAAGAGGGGGGGCCCCCTCACAGATACGCAGTATTTT
CASSLKRGGPLTDTQYF
>TRBJ2-3|.|.|TRBV5-8
TGTGCCAGCAGCTTCACAGATACGCAGTATTTT
CASSFTDTQYF
>TRBJ2-2|TRBD2|.|TRBV13
TGTGCCAGCAGCGCGTGGACTAGCGGGAACACCGGGGAGCTGTTTTTT
CASSAWTSGNTGELFF
>TRBJ1-1|.|.|TRBV5-6
TGTGCCAGCAGCTCCAACGGACGAGTGGCTTTCTTT
CASSSNGRVAFF
>TRBJ2-3|TRBD2|.|TRBV7-9
TGTGCCAGCAGCTTAGATAGCGGGGGGGCAAGAGATACGCAGTATTTT
CASSLDSGGARDTQYF
>TRBJ1-6|TRBD1|.|TRBV7-9
TGTGCCAGCAGCCCCTGGGTAGGGGGCAAAGGTTCACCCCTCCACTTT
CASSPWVGGKGSPLHF
>TRBJ2-7|.|once|TRBV28
TGTGCCAGCAGTTTCGGAACAGCCTACGAGCAGTACTTC
CASSFGTAYEQYF
>TRBJ2-6|.|.|TRBV15
TGTGCCACCAGCGGAGGGGCCAACGTCCTGACTTTC
CATSGGANVLTF
>TRBJ2-3|TRBD2|.|TRBV28
TGTGCCAGCAGTTTAGGAGCGGGGGGGAGAGATACGCAGTATTTT
CASSLGAGGRDTQYF
>TRBJ1-3|TRBD1|.|TRBV28
TGTGCCAGCAGTCCGGGACAGGGCGCGAGAAACACCATATATTTT
CASSPGQGARNTIYF
>TRBJ2-2|.|.|TRBV18
TGTGCCAGCTCACCTACGCTAAGACTAGACACCGGGGAGCTGTTTTTT
CASSPTLRLDTGELFF
>TRBJ2-3|TRBD2|.|TRBV27
TGTGCCAGCAGGAAACTAGCGGGAGTGGTCACAGATACGCAGTATTTT
CASRKLAGVVTDTQYF
>TRBJ1-5|TRBD1|.|TRBV6-1
TGTGCCAGCAGTTTGCAGGACAGGGGCAATCAGCCCCAGCATTTT
CASSLQDRGNQPQHF
>TRBJ2-5|.|few|TRBV11-2
TGTGCCAGCAGCCAAGCCCGGGCTCTTCCGTACTTC
CASSQARALPYF
>TRBJ1-2|.|.|TRBV19
TGTGCCAGTACCCCGGACAGCTATGGCTACACCTTC
CASTPDSYGYTF
>TRBJ2-7|.|.|TRBV6-5
TGTGCCAGCAGTTACTCCCAGTTTTACGAGCAGTACTTC
CASSYSQFYEQYF
>TRBJ2-7|.|few|TRBV5-4
TGTGCCAGCAGCTTGGAGGCAGGGCCCTACGAGCAGTACTTC
CASSLEAGPYEQYF
>TRBJ1-2|.|.|TRBV9
TGTGCCAGCAGCGTAGGACAGAACCAATTCTATGGCTACACCTTC
CASSVGQNQFYGYTF
>TRBJ2-2|.|.|TRBV6-1
TGTGCCAGCAGGTTGACTAGGAAGTCCGGGGAGCTGTTTTTT
CASRLTRKSGELFF
>TRBJ1-2|TRBD1|.|TRBV5-6
TGTGCCAGCAGCTTTGGGACCGGACAGGCGGGGGGGTATGGCTACACCTTC
CASSFGTGQAGGYGYTF
>TRBJ2-5|TRBD2|.|TRBV5-8
TGTGCCAGCAGCTTCGGACTAGCGGGGCCAACGCAAGAGACCCAGTACTTC
CASSFGLAGPTQETQYF
>TRBJ2-1|.|.|TRBV7-6
TGTGCCAGCAGCAGTCGTCCCCAGCGGACCCAGGGAAATGAGCAGTTCTTC
CASSSRPQRTQGNEQFF